This T cell receptor beta chain emerged from a study of shared clonotypes between healthy human individuals. Assay used: immunoSEQ multiplex PCR; TCRdb lists only in-frame clones, some missing. This table holds 2 million to 2.5 million clones, roughly 95% found once. The germline V gene has CDR1 SGHDT and CDR2 YYEEEE. V shed 0 bases, J shed 6 bases, and the junction held 7 bases outside the gene matches. This CDR3 comprises 16 residues. The material sequenced was naive CD4+ T cells sorted from blood. Subset indicated: CD45RA+ positively selected. J is TRBJ2-4 and V is TRBV5-6; 9 bases fit TRBD2. The sequence came from a man aged 18 to 30 in good health. The CDR3 loop is CASSLALTSGGNIQYF. CDR3 DNA: TGTGCCAGCAGCTTGGCCCTGACTAGCGGAGGAAACATTCAGTACTTC.